The 16 T cell receptor beta chains below were found in one sample sequenced in a study of CD8 T cells in Susac syndrome. RNA totalling about 0.45 to 1 ug underwent reverse transcription with random hexamers. One entry per CDR3 protein results from TCRdb running MiXCR on the immunoSEQ multiplex PCR reads. The top ten hold approximately 0.093% of the sample, which has about 200,000 distinct CDR3 sequences, about 95% seen once. The sample comprised CD4+ T cells from PBMCs. These receptors all come from a human donor with multiple sclerosis.

The chain is built from TRBV15 and TRBJ2-3; either TRBD1 or TRBD2 may fit D (5 bases each). This CDR3 spans 14 amino acids. Germline CDR1 and CDR2: LNHNV and YYDKDF (reference sequence). V was shortened by 3 bases and J by 10 bases, with 17 bases between the two germline ends. CDR3 sequence: CATSSMGPHDPQYF. The CDR3 nucleotides are TGTGCCACCAGCAGTATGGGACCCCATGACCCGCAGTATTTT.

The rearrangement joins TRBV6-1 to TRBJ1-1; D is ambiguous. CDR3 length: 10 residues. Trimming left V 6 bases short and J 4 bases short, with 3 bases between. The germline CDR1 and CDR2 sequences are MNHNS and SASEGT. CDR3 DNA: TGTGCCAGCAGATTCACTGAAGCTTTCTTT. Amino acids: CASRFTEAFF.

The V call is TRBV24-1, the J call TRBJ2-3; 15 nucleotides match TRBD2. The V segment lost 9 bases and the J segment 3 bases; nucleotides outside the gene matches: 6. This CDR3 region has 16 residues. Germline CDR1 is KGHDR and CDR2 is SFDVKD. The chain's CDR3 is CATAAGTSGRTDTQYF. The DNA of the CDR3 is TGTGCCACCGCCGCCGGGACTAGCGGGAGGACAGATACGCAGTATTTT.

The V gene is TRBV29-1, the J gene TRBJ2-1; 8 nucleotides align to TRBD1. CDR3 length: 14 amino acids. CDR1 and CDR2 (germline): SQVTM, ANQGSEA. V gave up 6 bases and J gave up 3 bases; unmatched junction bases: 7. The CDR3 bases are TGCAGCGTATCACAGGGGGTTAGCTACAATGAGCAGTTCTTC. Protein sequence: CSVSQGVSYNEQFF.

The gene calls are TRBV3-1 and TRBJ1-1, with D possibly matching TRBD1 (5 bases). The CDR3 has 16 residues. From germline, CDR1 is LGHDT and CDR2 YNNKEL (reference sequence). V lost 3 bases and J 0 bases, leaving 14 bases between the germline ends. CDR3: CASSQNPATVNTEAFF. In DNA, the CDR3 is TGTGCCAGCAGCCAGAACCCGGCGACAGTGAACACTGAAGCTTTCTTT.

The J gene is TRBJ2-5, the V gene TRBV25-1; D is uncertain. This CDR3 has 13 residues. V was trimmed by 4 bases and J by 2 bases, leaving 8 bases between them. Germline values: CDR1 MGHDK, CDR2 SYGVNS. The CDR3 here is CASSGVGQETQYF. The DNA for the CDR3 is TGTGCCAGCAGTGGGGTGGGACAAGAGACCCAGTACTTC.

This chain connects TRBV9 to TRBJ2-5; D unclear. Trimming left V 4 bases short and J 1 base short, with 11 bases between. CDR3 length: 14 amino acids. Germline V lookup: CDR1 SGDLS, CDR2 YYNGEE. The DNA of the CDR3 is TGTGCCAGCAGCCTTCGACCCCGCCAAGAGACCCAGTACTTC. It translates to CASSLRPRQETQYF. Supplemented by reference TRBV9 and TRBJ2-5, the full variable domain reads DSGVTQTPKHLITATGQRVTLRCSPRSGDLSVYWYQQSLDQGLQFLIQYYNGEERAKGNILERFSAQQFPDLHSELNLSSLELGDSALYFCASSLRPRQETQYFGPGTRLLVL.

V usage is TRBV5-1 and J usage is TRBJ1-2; TRBD1 is a possible D gene (6 bases). The V end was cut by 7 bases, the J end by 7 bases, with 23 bases between. This CDR3 is built from 15 residues. Germline CDR1 reads SGHRS; CDR2 reads YFSETQ. CDR3 loop: CASCLGGGDGSGYTF. The CDR3 DNA follows: TGCGCCAGCTGCCTCGGGGGCGGAGACGGGTCTGGCTACACCTTC.

This chain joins TRBV4-2 and TRBJ2-1; TRBD2 matches at 15 bases. Trimming cost V 4 bases and J 1 base; bases outside gene matches: 11. From germline, CDR1 is LGHNA and CDR2 YNFKEQ. The CDR3 has 20 residues. This CDR3 is CASSRLPGLAGGLSYNEQFF. The CDR3 DNA follows: TGTGCCAGCAGCCGGCTCCCGGGACTAGCGGGAGGATTATCCTACAATGAGCAGTTCTTC.

The chain employs TRBV3-1 and TRBJ2-7; D gene unclear. Looked up from germline, CDR1 is LGHDT and CDR2 is YNNKEL (reference sequence). The CDR3 is 15 residues long. The germline V and J ends were trimmed by 1 base and 3 bases, with 13 bases remaining between them. The CDR3: CASSQVAQTFYEQYF. The DNA of the CDR3 is TGTGCCAGCAGCCAAGTTGCACAGACTTTCTACGAGCAGTACTTC.

This chain links TRBV20-1 with TRBJ2-3; D tentatively fits TRBD1 or TRBD2 (6 bases each). The CDR3 totals 13 residues. The germline CDR1 and CDR2 sequences are DFQATT and SNEGSKA (reference sequence). Trimming took 8 bases from V and 4 from J, leaving 16 bases between them. The chain's CDR3 is CSWGPGAADTQYF. The DNA for the CDR3 is TGCAGTTGGGGGCCGGGGGCCGCAGATACGCAGTATTTT.

The V and J genes are TRBV24-1 and TRBJ2-5; 16 nucleotides align to TRBD2. From germline, CDR1 is KGHDR and CDR2 SFDVKD. This CDR3 spans 19 amino acids. J gave up 4 bases and V 3 bases, and 10 bases lay outside the gene matches. The DNA for the CDR3 is TGTGCCACCAGTGATCTTCCGGGACTAGCGGGAGGGCGGGTAGAGACCCAGTACTTC. Residues: CATSDLPGLAGGRVETQYF.

The V gene is TRBV29-1, the J gene TRBJ1-2; tentatively, D is TRBD1 (5 bases). This CDR3 has 13 residues. Germline CDR1 is SQVTM and CDR2 is ANQGSEA. Between the trimmed V and J ends, which lost 3 bases and 6 bases, there was a span of 14 bases. Here the CDR3 reads CSVELGDRDGYTF. Written as DNA, the CDR3 is TGCAGCGTTGAGTTAGGGGACCGAGATGGCTACACCTTC.

This chain links TRBV4-2 with TRBJ2-2; weak D call: TRBD2 (5 bases). Looked up from germline, CDR1 is LGHNA and CDR2 is YNFKEQ. V gave up 0 bases and J gave up 3 bases, with 8 bases separating them. This CDR3 is 15 amino acids long. Written as DNA, the CDR3 is TGTGCCAGCAGCCAAGAACGGGGTTACACCGGGGAGCTGTTTTTT. This sequence encodes CASSQERGYTGELFF.

The rearrangement joins TRBV30 to TRBJ2-5, with D possibly TRBD1 on 5 matching bases. The CDR3 is 13 residues long. The germline V and J ends were trimmed by 7 bases and 3 bases, with 15 bases remaining between them. Germline CDR1 GTSNPN, CDR2 SVGIG (reference sequence). CDR3 protein: CALIGAGKETQYF. Written as DNA, the CDR3 is TGTGCCTTAATTGGGGCAGGGAAAGAGACCCAGTACTTC.

The V call is TRBV7-9, the J call TRBJ2-3, with D perhaps being TRBD1 or TRBD2 (5 bases each). The germline V gene encodes CDR1 SEHNR and CDR2 FQNEAQ (reference sequence). The CDR3 is 15 amino acids. V was shortened by 5 bases and J by 2 bases, with 14 bases between the two germline ends. CDR3 sequence reads: CASSEGQIDTDTQYF. CDR3 coding DNA: TGTGCCAGCAGCGAGGGGCAGATAGACACAGATACGCAGTATTTT.